This TCR beta chain comes out of a study of shared clonotypes between healthy human individuals. Study background: A few men and a couple of women, aged 18 to 49, were donors.

The authors' processing: There were no quality scores in the junction-only immunoSEQ sequences, so filtering differed. Clones were sequenced by immunoSEQ multiplex PCR, and TCRdb holds only the in-frame ones, with some missing. V, J and clone size derive from that table, while D and trimming were established from the DNA sequence. The sample contains approximately 440,000 clones, approximately 71% of which appear only once. As for this clone: The same CDR3 is also encoded by other DNA sequences in this sample.

When samples were unsorted, approximately 90 million PBMCs were used for genomic DNA. The TCR was taken from a woman aged 40 to 55 in good health. Some clones in this sample may be carry-over from other donors' samples. The material sequenced was PBMCs.

The CDR3 is CASSLGTVNTEAFF. Written as DNA, the CDR3 is TGTGCCAGCAGTCTCGGGACAGTGAACACTGAAGCTTTCTTT. This chain uses TRBV28 with TRBJ1-1; TRBD1 agrees at 7 bases. Looked up from germline, CDR1 is MDHEN and CDR2 is SYDVKM. This CDR3 comprises 14 residues. The ends lost 5 bases at V and 0 bases at J; junction bases unmatched: 3.